This is a list of T cell receptor beta chains from one sample in a study of blood T cell repertoires in COVID-19. The data were produced by immunoSEQ multiplex PCR, yet TCRdb's version contains in-frame clones alone and is incomplete. The table shows nearly 70,000 clones, with around 84% occurring only once. The sample consisted of peripheral blood. The receptor set was obtained from a woman of 80 years or more with acute or convalescent COVID-19. Each CDR3 is given with its conserved first and last residue. A D gene is named only where the DNA matches it firmly. Clone size, where shown, is once, few, many, or a class for clones that have expanded.

>.|TRBJ1-6|15|TRBV30|.
CAWSSMSSYNSPLHF
TGTGCCTGGAGTAGTATGAGCTCCTATAATTCACCCCTCCACTTT
>.|TRBJ1-5|16|TRBV4-1|TRBD1
CASSQEGGQVNQPQHF
TGCGCCAGCAGCCAAGAAGGAGGACAGGTAAATCAGCCCCAGCATTTT
>.|TRBJ2-5|15|TRBV18|TRBD1
CASSSLLGQQETQYF
TGTGCCAGCTCCTCCCTTTTGGGACAGCAAGAGACCCAGTACTTC
>.|TRBJ2-3|16|TRBV9|TRBD2
CASSVNSGASTDTQYF
TGTGCCAGCAGCGTAAATAGCGGGGCTAGCACAGATACGCAGTATTTT
>.|TRBJ1-3|14|TRBV5-1|TRBD1
CASSLTGERNTIYF
TGCGCCAGCAGCTTAACAGGGGAAAGAAACACCATATATTTT
>.|TRBJ2-3|15|TRBV5-1|TRBD2
CASSLEGTRRDTQYF
TGCGCCAGCAGCTTGGAGGGGACTAGGAGGGATACGCAGTATTTT
>.|TRBJ2-5|12|TRBV13|.
CASSLKPGAQYF
TGTGCCAGCAGCTTGAAACCAGGGGCCCAGTACTTC
>.|TRBJ1-2|16|TRBV12-5|.
CASGLVEALRRSGYTF
TGTGCTAGTGGTTTGGTAGAGGCACTCCGGCGATCTGGCTACACCTTC
>.|TRBJ2-5|12|TRBV6-6|.
CASSPLEKTQYF
TGTGCCAGCAGCCCTCTAGAAAAGACCCAGTACTTC
>few|TRBJ1-1|19|TRBV7-7|.
CASSLPDLSRGKGGTEAFF
TGTGCTAGCAGCTTACCCGACTTATCAAGGGGAAAGGGGGGGACTGAAGCTTTCTTT
>.|TRBJ2-5|14|TRBV5-1|TRBD1
CASSFAGGWETQYF
TGCGCCAGCAGCTTCGCAGGGGGTTGGGAGACCCAGTACTTC
>.|TRBJ2-7|16|TRBV3-1/TRBV3-2|TRBD2
CASSQGYTSGGYEQYF
TGTGCCAGCAGCCAAGGGTATACTAGCGGGGGCTACGAGCAGTACTTC
>.|TRBJ1-2|14|TRBV21-1|.
CASLHKGQGYGYTF
TGTGCCAGCCTACACAAAGGACAGGGCTATGGCTACACCTTC
>once|TRBJ2-7|14|TRBV10-1|TRBD2
CASSEMAGGREQYF
TGCGCCAGCAGTGAGATGGCGGGGGGTCGGGAGCAGTACTTC
>.|TRBJ2-1|16|TRBV14|.
CASSPRLGPPYNEQFF
TGTGCCAGCAGCCCCCGGCTAGGCCCCCCTTACAATGAGCAGTTCTTC
>.|TRBJ1-5|17|TRBV6-1|TRBD1
CASSEATGVYSNQPQHF
TGTGCCAGCAGTGAAGCCACAGGGGTTTATAGCAATCAGCCCCAGCATTTT
>few|TRBJ1-5|18|TRBV15|.
CATSRASNTGDSNQPQHF
TGTGCCACCAGCAGAGCTTCTAACACAGGTGATAGCAATCAGCCCCAGCATTTT
>.|TRBJ2-2|16|TRBV10-1|.
CASSESGGTNTGELFF
TGCGCCAGCAGTGAATCCGGCGGGACGAACACCGGGGAGCTGTTTTTT
>once|TRBJ2-3|17|TRBV5-4|TRBD2
CASSTPQRGTRTDTQYF
TGTGCCAGCAGCACGCCCCAGCGGGGGACCCGCACAGATACGCAGTATTTT